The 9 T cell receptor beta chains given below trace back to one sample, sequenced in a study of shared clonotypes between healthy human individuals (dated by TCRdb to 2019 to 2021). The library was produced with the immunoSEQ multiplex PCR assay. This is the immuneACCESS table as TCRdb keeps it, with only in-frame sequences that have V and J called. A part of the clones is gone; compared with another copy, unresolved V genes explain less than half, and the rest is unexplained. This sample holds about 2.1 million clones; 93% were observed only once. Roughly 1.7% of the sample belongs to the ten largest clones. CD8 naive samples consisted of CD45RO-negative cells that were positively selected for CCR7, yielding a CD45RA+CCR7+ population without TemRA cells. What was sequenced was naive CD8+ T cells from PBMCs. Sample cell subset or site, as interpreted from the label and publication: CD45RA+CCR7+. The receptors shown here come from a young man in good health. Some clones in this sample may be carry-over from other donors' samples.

This CDR3 reads CASSAQAGGGNIQYF. The CDR3 region has the DNA TGTGCCAGCAGCGCACAAGCGGGAGGGGGAAACATTCAGTACTTC. The chain has TRBV21-1 and TRBJ2-4; the table names TRBD2, a call not compared with the DNA. TRBV21-1 is listed as a pseudogene. This CDR3 spans 15 amino acids.

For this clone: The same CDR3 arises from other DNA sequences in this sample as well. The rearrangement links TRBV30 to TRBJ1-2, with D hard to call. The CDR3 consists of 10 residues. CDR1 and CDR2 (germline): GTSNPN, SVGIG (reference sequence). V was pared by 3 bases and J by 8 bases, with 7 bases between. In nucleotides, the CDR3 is TGTGCCTGGAGGGGTCGGGGCTACACCTTC. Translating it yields CAWRGRGYTF.

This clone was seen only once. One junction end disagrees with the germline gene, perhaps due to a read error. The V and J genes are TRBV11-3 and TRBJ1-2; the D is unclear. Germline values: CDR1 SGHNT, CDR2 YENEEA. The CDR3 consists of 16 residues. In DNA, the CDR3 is TGTGCCAGCAGGACATCCATCGGGATTCCTAATTATGGCTACACCTTC. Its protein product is CASRTSIGIPNYGYTF.

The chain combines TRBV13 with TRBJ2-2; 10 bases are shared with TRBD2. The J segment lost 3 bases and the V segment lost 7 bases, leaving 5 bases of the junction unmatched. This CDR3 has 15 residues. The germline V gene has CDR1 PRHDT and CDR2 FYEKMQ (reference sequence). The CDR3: CASTFLAGDTGELFF. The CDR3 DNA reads TGTGCCAGCACTTTTCTAGCGGGGGACACCGGGGAGCTGTTTTTT.

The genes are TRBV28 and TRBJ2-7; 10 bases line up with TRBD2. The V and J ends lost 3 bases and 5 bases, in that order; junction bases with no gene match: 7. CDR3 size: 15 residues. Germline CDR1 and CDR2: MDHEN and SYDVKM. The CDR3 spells CASSFRAGGPNEQYF. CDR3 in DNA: TGTGCCAGCAGTTTTAGAGCGGGAGGGCCCAACGAGCAGTACTTC.

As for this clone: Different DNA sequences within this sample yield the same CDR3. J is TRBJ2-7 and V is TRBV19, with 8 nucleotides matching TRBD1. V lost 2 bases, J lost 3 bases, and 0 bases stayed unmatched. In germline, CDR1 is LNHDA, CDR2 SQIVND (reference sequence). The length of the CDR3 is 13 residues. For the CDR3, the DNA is TGTGCCAGTAGTATAACAGGGGGCTACGAGCAGTACTTC. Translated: CASSITGGYEQYF.

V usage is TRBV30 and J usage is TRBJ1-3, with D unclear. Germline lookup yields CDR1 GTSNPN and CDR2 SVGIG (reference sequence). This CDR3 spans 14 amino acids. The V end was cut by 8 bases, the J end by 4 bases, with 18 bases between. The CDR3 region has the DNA TGTGCCCTCCTGGGGTCCTACTTGGGAAACACCATATATTTT. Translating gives CALLGSYLGNTIYF.

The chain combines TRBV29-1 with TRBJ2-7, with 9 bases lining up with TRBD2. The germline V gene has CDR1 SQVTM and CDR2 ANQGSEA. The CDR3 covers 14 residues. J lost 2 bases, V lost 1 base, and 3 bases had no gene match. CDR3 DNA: TGCAGCGTTGAAGGGACTAGCGCGACCTACGAGCAGTACTTC. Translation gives CSVEGTSATYEQYF.

CDR3 nucleotide sequence: TGTGCCAGTAGTATGTGGCAGATCAATCAGCCCCAGCATTTT. Its translation is CASSMWQINQPQHF. This chain uses TRBV19 with TRBJ1-5, with D unclear. The CDR3 has 14 amino acids. Germline CDR1 is LNHDA and CDR2 is SQIVND (reference sequence). V was cut by 3 bases and J by 3 bases, with 9 bases left in between.